This T cell receptor (beta chain) was documented in a study of cytomegalovirus exposure and HLA in healthy donors. PCR employed 60 Vbeta and 13 Jbeta primers. Profiled with immunoSEQ multiplex PCR; TCRdb holds only in-frame clones, not every one. The table has a few hundred thousand clones, 70% to 85% seen once. Deletions cut 0 bases from V and 10 bases from J, with 9 bases between. The CDR3 has 12 amino acids. Germline V lookup: CDR1 MNHNY, CDR2 SVGAGI (reference sequence). Input material: PBMCs. The sequence was collected from a woman between 40 and 50 years old in good health and CMV-seronegative. This chain links TRBV6-6 with TRBJ1-1; D is possibly TRBD1 (5 bases). CDR3 protein: CASSYSSGGAFF. The CDR3 DNA reads as TGTGCCAGCAGTTACTCATCCGGGGGAGCTTTCTTT.